Each of the 4 T cell receptor beta chains below was sequenced from the same sample in a study of T-cell memory formation after mild COVID-19. TCRdb itself ran the 5' RACE reads through MiXCR, one entry per CDR3 protein. The sample contains more than 150,000 distinct CDR3 sequences, approximately 17% of which appear only once. Material for sequencing was PBMCs or a T cell subset sorted from them (not recorded which). These receptors came from a man aged 18-30 years who had mild COVID-19 (a few samples of this study predate the infection). Cell type and time point are not known.

This clonotype was observed a few times. The chain couples TRBV5-6 to TRBJ2-1, with D perhaps matching TRBD1 (7 bases). The CDR3 is 17 residues long. Trimming removed 1 base at V and 7 bases at J, with 21 bases between. Germline-derived CDR1 and CDR2 are SGHDT and YYEEEE. CDR3 nucleotide sequence: TGTGCCAGCAGCTTGAGGAGGGGGCGGCCTACGGGGAATGAGCAGTTCTTC. Its translation is CASSLRRGRPTGNEQFF.

The V and J genes are TRBV7-9 and TRBJ2-7, with 9 bases matching TRBD1. CDR3 length equals 16 residues. V shed 3 bases, J shed 0 bases, and the junction held 6 bases outside the gene matches. Per germline, CDR1 SEHNR and CDR2 FQNEAQ (reference sequence). The CDR3 reads CASSLGGTGSSYEQYV. DNA for the CDR3: TGTGCCAGCAGCTTGGGGGGGACAGGGAGCTCCTACGAGCAGTACGTC.

This clonotype turned up a few times. This chain uses TRBV3-1 with TRBJ2-2; D ambiguous. CDR1 LGHDT and CDR2 YNNKEL come from the germline V gene (reference sequence). Trimming removed 6 bases from V and 2 bases from J, with 7 bases in between. The CDR3 totals 13 residues. CDR3 residues: CASRELNTGELFF. For the CDR3, the DNA is TGTGCCAGCAGGGAGCTCAACACCGGGGAGCTGTTTTTT.

The rearrangement links TRBV9 to TRBJ1-5; D ambiguous. The CDR3 extends over 14 amino acids. Germline CDR1 is SGDLS and CDR2 is YYNGEE. Trimming cost V 2 bases and J 0 bases, with 6 bases left between them. The CDR3 sequence is CASSVDYSNQPQHF. DNA of the CDR3: TGTGCCAGCAGCGTGGATTATAGCAATCAGCCCCAGCATTTT.